Each of the 11 T cell receptor beta chains below was sequenced from the same sample in a study of response to subunit inactivated influenza vaccine. TCRdb reprocessed the RT-PCR reads via MiXCR and lists one record per CDR3 protein. The profile covers about 780,000 distinct CDR3 sequences, with about 18% appearing a single time and 11% taken by the ten largest. Sequenced here: PBMCs from blood, sampled 5 to 6 days after vaccination. These receptors were obtained from a man aged 50 or older who received an inactivated influenza vaccine.

This clonotype appeared a few times. The genes are TRBV6-1 and TRBJ2-7, with D tentatively TRBD1 or TRBD2 (5 bases each). V lost 2 bases and J lost 2, with 13 bases in between. This CDR3 spans 15 amino acids. Germline assignment: CDR1 MNHNS and CDR2 SASEGT. The CDR3 here is CASSERGDGTYEQYF. The CDR3 nucleotides are TGTGCCAGCAGTGAACGTGGGGACGGAACCTACGAGCAGTACTTC.

This clonotype was seen many times. This chain connects TRBV5-1 to TRBJ2-2; the match to TRBD1 covers 7 bases. Trimming took 3 bases from V and 0 from J; bases not matched to a gene: 8. This CDR3 is built from 17 residues. Per the germline V gene, CDR1 is SGHRS and CDR2 is YFSETQ. CDR3 DNA sequence: TGCGCCAGCAGCTCACAACCCGGGACAGCGAACACCGGGGAGCTGTTTTTT. Its protein product is CASSSQPGTANTGELFF.

This clonotype was detected a few times. CDR3 nucleotide sequence: TGCGCCAGCAGCCAAGTTGAGAACACTGAAGCTTTCTTT. Amino acids: CASSQVENTEAFF. The rearrangement uses TRBV4-3 and TRBJ1-1; D is uncertain. The CDR3 is 13 residues long. The germline gives CDR1 LGHNA, CDR2 YSLEER. Trimming took off 1 base at V and 1 base at J, with 4 bases between the two ends.

There are a few counts of this clonotype. The V call is TRBV25-1, the J call TRBJ1-5, with 7 positions matching TRBD1. The V and J ends lost 2 bases and 3 bases, in that order; junction bases with no gene match: 7. CDR3 length equals 16 residues. Germline V gene data show CDR1 as MGHDK and CDR2 as SYGVNS. The CDR3 loop reads CASSEGGTAYNQPQHF. The CDR3 nucleotides read TGTGCCAGCAGTGAAGGAGGGACAGCCTACAATCAGCCCCAGCATTTT.

This clonotype was detected a few times. The chain recombines TRBV12-3 or TRBV12-4 with TRBJ1-5; the D gene is possibly TRBD1 (5 bases). V was trimmed by 1 base and J by 7 bases, leaving 8 bases between them. This CDR3 contains 13 residues. In DNA, the CDR3 is TGTGCCAGCAGTTTAGGGACACAACAGCCCCAGCATTTT. Its translation: CASSLGTQQPQHF.

This clonotype has only a few counts. This chain connects TRBV11-2 to TRBJ2-7; D gene uncertain. There are 13 residues in the CDR3. V dropped 4 bases and J dropped 6 bases, with 13 bases sitting between them. Germline V gene sequence: CDR1 SGHAT, CDR2 FQNNGV. As DNA, the CDR3 is TGTGCCAGCAGCTCGCCCTCTGGGATCGAGCAGTACTTC. Protein: CASSSPSGIEQYF.

The chain carries TRBV4-3 and TRBJ2-4; possibly TRBD2 for D (6 bases). V gave up 1 base and J gave up 7 bases, with 20 bases separating them. CDR3 length equals 17 residues. Per germline, CDR1 LGHNA and CDR2 YSLEER. The CDR3 sequence: CASSQGAGRDSGNIQYF. Written as DNA, the CDR3 is TGCGCCAGCAGCCAAGGAGCTGGCCGGGACTCAGGGAACATTCAGTACTTC.

This clonotype was seen just once. V usage is TRBV7-9 and J usage is TRBJ1-4; no clear D. V was clipped by 1 base and J by 8 bases, with 11 bases between them. This CDR3 region has 14 residues. Germline V CDR1 and CDR2: SEHNR, FQNEAQ (reference sequence). For the CDR3, the DNA is TGTGCCAGCAGCTTAGGAGGGTTGGAGGAAAAACTGTTTTTT. It codes for CASSLGGLEEKLFF. Full variable domain (missing parts from reference TRBV7-9 and TRBJ1-4): DTGVSQNPRHKITKRGQNVTFRCDPISEHNRLYWYRQTLGQGPEFLTYFQNEAQLEKSRLLSDRFSAERPKGSFSTLEIQRTEQGDSAMYLCASSLGGLEEKLFFGSGTQLSVL.

The chain joins TRBV9 to TRBJ1-2, with D possibly TRBD1 on 6 matching bases. V was cut by 3 bases and J by 7 bases, with 13 bases left in between. Germline V gene data show CDR1 as SGDLS and CDR2 as YYNGEE. This CDR3 has 13 amino acids. This CDR3 is CASSAGLQGGYTF. CDR3 in DNA: TGTGCCAGCAGCGCCGGCCTACAGGGTGGCTACACCTTC.

This clonotype appeared a few times. The chain combines TRBV4-2 with TRBJ2-1; no definite D call. The ends were cut back, 1 base at V and 1 base at J, with 11 bases in the middle. CDR3 length: 16 residues. Germline V gene sequence: CDR1 LGHNA, CDR2 YNFKEQ. In DNA form, the CDR3 reads TGTGCCAGCAGCCAAGTCCCTTTTGGATCCTACAATGAGCAGTTCTTC. Translation gives CASSQVPFGSYNEQFF.

This clonotype has just a few counts. The chain carries TRBV7-2 and TRBJ2-1; perhaps TRBD2 as D (6 bases). CDR1 and CDR2 (germline): SGHTA, FQGNSA. The CDR3 has 16 residues. Trimming removed 4 bases at V and 4 bases at J, with 17 bases between. The CDR3 sequence: CASSSRGTDVYNEQFF. The CDR3 region has the DNA TGTGCCAGCAGCTCAAGAGGGACTGACGTTTACAATGAGCAGTTCTTC.